These 20 T cell receptor beta chains share one sample of origin, sequenced in a study of cytomegalovirus exposure and HLA in healthy donors. PCR was performed using 60 Vbeta and 13 Jbeta primers. Generated by immunoSEQ multiplex PCR, the TCRdb table keeps only in-frame clones and is missing some. The sample yields roughly 120,000 clones, roughly two thirds seen once. The source material was PBMCs. The receptors shown here come from a man aged 25-45 years in good health and CMV-seropositive.

This chain uses TRBV15 with TRBJ2-3; TRBD1 matches 7 bases. With V trimmed by 0 bases and J by 2 bases, 5 bases remained unmatched. Germline lookup yields CDR1 LNHNV and CDR2 YYDKDF (reference sequence). The CDR3 contains 16 residues. CDR3 coding DNA: TGTGCCACCAGCAGAGAAGGGGGCACAACCACAGATACGCAGTATTTT. Its translation: CATSREGGTTTDTQYF.

This clone has only a few counts. The chain employs TRBV5-1 and TRBJ1-3, with a tentative D call TRBD1 (5 bases). The CDR3 sequence is 15 residues long. The V end lost 3 bases, the J end lost 4 bases, and 14 bases lay between the germline ends. The germline CDR1 and CDR2 sequences are SGHRS and YFSETQ. CDR3 nucleotides: TGCGCCAGCAGCTACGGTGGGGGGAAAGGAAACACCATATATTTT. This gives the protein CASSYGGGKGNTIYF.

The V gene is TRBV6-6, the J gene TRBJ2-5, with D possibly being TRBD2 (5 bases). CDR1 is MNHNY and CDR2 is SVGAGI in the germline V gene (reference sequence). The CDR3 extends over 14 amino acids. V was trimmed by 6 bases and J by 5 bases, leaving 16 bases between them. The CDR3 here is CASRNTGGEETQYF. In nucleotides, the CDR3 is TGTGCCAGCAGAAACACTGGTGGGGAGGAGACCCAGTACTTC.

Only a few counts were recorded for this clone. V usage is TRBV9 and J usage is TRBJ2-3, with 7 bases lining up with TRBD1. V lost 4 bases to trimming and J lost 12 bases; unmatched junction nucleotides: 8. Germline loops: CDR1 SGDLS, CDR2 YYNGEE. This CDR3 comprises 12 residues. This CDR3 reads CASSLRQGIQYF. Here the CDR3 DNA reads TGTGCCAGCAGCCTTCGACAGGGTATCCAGTATTTT.

The chain carries TRBV7-9 and TRBJ2-1; perhaps TRBD1 as D (6 bases). The CDR3 is 15 amino acids. V gave up 1 base and J gave up 1 base, with 8 bases separating them. Looked up from germline, CDR1 is SEHNR and CDR2 is FQNEAQ (reference sequence). CDR3 DNA: TGTGCCAGCAGCTTAGTACAGGGTTCCTACAATGAGCAGTTCTTC. As protein: CASSLVQGSYNEQFF.

This clone has a single count. The chain employs TRBV7-9 and TRBJ2-7; 8 positions agree with TRBD1. With V trimmed by 1 base and J by 3 bases, 14 bases remained unmatched. The CDR3 length is 18 residues. Germline CDR1 reads SEHNR; CDR2 reads FQNEAQ (reference sequence). CDR3 in amino acids: CASSLEVTGVKRVYEQYF. The CDR3 DNA follows: TGTGCCAGCAGCTTAGAGGTGACAGGGGTTAAAAGGGTCTACGAGCAGTACTTC. Full variable domain (missing parts from reference TRBV7-9 and TRBJ2-7): DTGVSQNPRHKITKRGQNVTFRCDPISEHNRLYWYRQTLGQGPEFLTYFQNEAQLEKSRLLSDRFSAERPKGSFSTLEIQRTEQGDSAMYLCASSLEVTGVKRVYEQYFGPGTRLTVT.

V usage is TRBV4-3 and J usage is TRBJ2-1; D is perhaps TRBD2 (6 bases). The CDR3 totals 15 residues. Deletions cut 3 bases from V and 4 bases from J, with 13 bases between. The germline CDR1 and CDR2 sequences are LGHNA and YSLEER. This chain's CDR3 is CASSQGGSRYNEQFF. CDR3 coding DNA: TGCGCCAGCAGCCAGGGGGGATCACGATACAATGAGCAGTTCTTC.

CDR3 residues: CASSLAGHIYGYTF. The CDR3 nucleotides are TGTGCCAGCAGCTTAGCGGGCCACATCTATGGCTACACCTTC. The rearrangement uses TRBV7-2 and TRBJ1-2; D is unclear. The CDR3 runs 14 residues. Trimming shortened V by 0 bases and J by 4 bases, and 9 bases separated the two germline ends. The V gene's germline CDR1 is SGHTA and CDR2 FQGNSA.

This clone turned up a few times. The rearrangement joins TRBV18 to TRBJ2-5; 10 nucleotides line up with TRBD1. The CDR3 consists of 15 residues. The V gene end was trimmed by 5 bases and the J gene end by 4 bases; junction bases not matched to a gene: 7. Looked up from germline, CDR1 is KGHSH and CDR2 is LQKENI. The CDR3 nucleotides are TGTGCCAGCTCATCCCGGGACAGGGGAGGAGAGACCCAGTACTTC. It yields the protein CASSSRDRGGETQYF. The variable domain in full, with the rest retrieved from reference TRBV18 and TRBJ2-5, is NAGVMQNPRHLVRRRGQEARLRCSPMKGHSHVYWYRQLPEEGLKFMVYLQKENIIDESGMPKERFSAEFPKEGPSILRIQQVVRGDSAAYFCASSSRDRGGETQYFGPGTRLLVL.

The chain recombines TRBV5-1 with TRBJ2-1, with TRBD2 matching 7 bases. V shed 0 bases, J shed 5 bases, and the junction held 8 bases outside the gene matches. The CDR3 has 16 residues. CDR1 is SGHRS, CDR2 YFSETQ, per germline. CDR3 coding DNA: TGCGCCAGCAGCTTGGTAATGGGAGGGCCCGACAATGAGCAGTTCTTC. Protein sequence: CASSLVMGGPDNEQFF.

This clone was counted a few times. The rearrangement links TRBV5-6 to TRBJ1-1, with no clear D. The germline gives CDR1 SGHDT, CDR2 YYEEEE. The CDR3 is 14 amino acids. Trimming stripped 1 base from V and 2 bases from J, with 9 bases between. CDR3 DNA: TGTGCCAGCAGCTTGTGGAGAGGTAACACTGAAGCTTTCTTT. It specifies CASSLWRGNTEAFF.

The V gene is TRBV11-2, the J gene TRBJ2-1; 11 bases map to TRBD2. The CDR3 runs to 16 residues. Germline values: CDR1 SGHAT, CDR2 FQNNGV. V lost 3 bases to trimming and J lost 4 bases; unmatched junction nucleotides: 5. The CDR3 loop is CASSFWLAGGYNEQFF. CDR3 sequence (DNA): TGTGCCAGCAGCTTTTGGCTAGCGGGGGGATACAATGAGCAGTTCTTC.

V gene TRBV7-3 combines with J gene TRBJ1-1; D possibly corresponds to TRBD1 (6 bases). V was pared by 5 bases and J by 1 base, with 8 bases between. This CDR3 contains 13 residues. The V gene's germline CDR1 is SGHTA and CDR2 FQGTGA. DNA of the CDR3: TGTGCCAGCAGCCCGACAGGGAACACTGAAGCTTTCTTT. Translation: CASSPTGNTEAFF.

The V call is TRBV19, the J call TRBJ2-5; TRBD1 matches 7 bases. Germline trimming cut 6 bases from V and 2 bases from J; bases unmatched to any gene: 15. The germline gives CDR1 LNHDA, CDR2 SQIVND (reference sequence). This CDR3 is 17 amino acids long. The CDR3 loop is CASRNSQGTNRQETQYF. The DNA of the CDR3 is TGTGCCAGTAGGAACTCACAGGGGACCAACCGACAAGAGACCCAGTACTTC.

The rearrangement uses TRBV28 and TRBJ2-5; TRBD2 agrees at 7 bases. The CDR3 length is 15 residues. In germline, CDR1 is MDHEN, CDR2 SYDVKM. The J segment lost 0 bases and the V segment lost 5 bases, leaving 6 bases of the junction unmatched. The CDR3 sequence: CASSTPTSDQETQYF. The CDR3, as DNA: TGTGCCAGCAGTACCCCTACTAGCGACCAAGAGACCCAGTACTTC.

V is TRBV5-6 and J is TRBJ2-2, with 7 bases that match TRBD2. CDR1 is SGHDT, CDR2 YYEEEE, per germline. The CDR3 totals 14 residues. Losses at the gene ends were 4 bases for V and 5 bases for J; bases not matched to a gene: 5. CDR3 region: CASSGREGTGELFF. In nucleotides, the CDR3 is TGTGCCAGCAGCGGCAGGGAGGGGACCGGGGAGCTGTTTTTT. Full variable domain (remainder filled in from reference TRBV5-6 and TRBJ2-2): DAGVTQSPTHLIKTRGQQVTLRCSPKSGHDTVSWYQQALGQGPQFIFQYYEEEERQRGNFPDRFSGHQFPNYSSELNVNALLLGDSALYLCASSGREGTGELFFGEGSRLTVL.

The V and J genes are TRBV21-1 and TRBJ2-7; the table names TRBD1, a call not compared with the DNA. TRBV21-1 is a pseudogene segment. This CDR3 has 19 amino acids. This chain's CDR3 is CASPLTGVATGMSIYEQYF. The DNA of the CDR3 is TGTGCCAGCCCCCTAACTGGGGTCGCAACAGGGATGAGTATCTACGAGCAGTACTTC.

The V gene is TRBV5-4, the J gene TRBJ1-4; TRBD1 is a possible D gene (6 bases). The CDR3 spans 14 residues. CDR1 is SGHNT and CDR2 is YYREEE in the germline V gene (reference sequence). V was clipped by 4 bases and J by 0 bases, with 7 bases between them. In DNA form, the CDR3 reads TGTGCCAGCAGCCCAGGGGCAACTAATGAAAAACTGTTTTTT. Amino acid sequence: CASSPGATNEKLFF.

V usage is TRBV5-1 and J usage is TRBJ1-4; D remains unclear. This CDR3 has 14 residues. Germline V gene data show CDR1 as SGHRS and CDR2 as YFSETQ. The V and J ends lost 2 bases and 8 bases respectively, with 13 bases between them. The CDR3 loop is CASSFSQVNEKLFF. The DNA for the CDR3 is TGCGCCAGCAGCTTTAGTCAGGTTAACGAAAAACTGTTTTTT.

The chain couples TRBV5-1 to TRBJ1-1; D is unresolved. The ends were cut back, 0 bases at V and 1 base at J, with 13 bases in the middle. Germline assignment: CDR1 SGHRS and CDR2 YFSETQ. The CDR3 contains 16 residues. In DNA, the CDR3 is TGCGCCAGCAGCTTGGACGGGGTGCGGCCGAACACTGAAGCTTTCTTT. The encoded protein is CASSLDGVRPNTEAFF.